This T cell receptor (beta chain) comes out of a study of a mutant IDH1 vaccine in newly diagnosed glioma. Overall study context: Treated patients were roughly 62% male, about 40% female, mean age 40.4 years.

This sample's time point: week 35, safety follow-up. One vaccine dose held 300 ug of mutant IDH1 20-mer peptide and came with topical imiquimod. Vaccination of patients was performed eight times, in weeks 1, 3, 5, 7, 11, 15, 19 and 23. Of note for this clone: Antigen specificity is unknown.

Data came from immunoSEQ multiplex PCR; TCRdb stores just in-frame clones and leaves some out. The repertoire holds 50,000 to 70,000 clones, with roughly 74% as singletons. CDR3 length: 15 residues. CDR1 is MNHNS and CDR2 is SASEGT in the germline V gene. V was pared by 6 bases and J by 4 bases, with 15 bases between. The V gene is TRBV6-1, the J gene TRBJ2-2; TRBD1 might be the D (5 bases). The input for sequencing was PBMCs, taken from a glioma patient whose treatment included an IDH1 peptide vaccine. The TCR was taken from a man aged 50-59 years with glioma. Here the CDR3 reads CASSLAGQTTGELFF. The CDR3 DNA sequence: TGTGCCAGCAGCCTGGCAGGGCAAACCACCGGGGAGCTGTTTTTT.